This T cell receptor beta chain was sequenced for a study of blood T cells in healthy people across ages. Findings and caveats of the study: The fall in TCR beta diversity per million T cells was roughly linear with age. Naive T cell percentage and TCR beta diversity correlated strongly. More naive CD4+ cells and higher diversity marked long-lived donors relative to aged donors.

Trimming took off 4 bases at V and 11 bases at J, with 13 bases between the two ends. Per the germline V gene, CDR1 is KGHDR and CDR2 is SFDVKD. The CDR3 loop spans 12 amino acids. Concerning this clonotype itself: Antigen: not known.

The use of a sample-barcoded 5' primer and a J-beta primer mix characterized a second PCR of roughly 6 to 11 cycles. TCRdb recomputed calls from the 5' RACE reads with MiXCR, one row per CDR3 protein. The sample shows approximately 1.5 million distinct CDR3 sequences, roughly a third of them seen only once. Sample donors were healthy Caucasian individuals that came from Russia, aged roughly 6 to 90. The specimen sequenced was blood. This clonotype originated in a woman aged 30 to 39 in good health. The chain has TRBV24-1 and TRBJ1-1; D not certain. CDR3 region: CATSDPKLGAFF. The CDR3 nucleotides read TGTGCCACCAGTGACCCGAAATTGGGTGCTTTCTTT.